This paragraph covers one T cell receptor beta chain sequence. The antigen is not known. V lost 2 bases, J lost 12 bases, and 13 bases lay in between. Germline V gene data show CDR1 as SEHNR and CDR2 as FQNEAQ (reference sequence). The CDR3 length is 12 residues. This entry belongs to a study of T cell repertoires in cytomegalovirus infection. Background on the study: In public TCR beta signatures, there were indications of both CMV infection and matching HLA type. General study results and limits: Predominance within the ex vivo response was attributable to HLA-C-restricted CMV-specific TCR beta clonotypes.

Each CDR3 protein is one row after TCRdb ran MiXCR on the reads. The sample lists 180,000 or so distinct CDR3 sequences, 15% to 20% seen once, with almost 25% in the top ten. Specimen: CD8+ T cells from PBMCs. The J gene is TRBJ1-1, the V gene TRBV7-9; possible D gene TRBD1, 5 bases. The TCR comes from a human donor in good health (CMV status not recorded). Some clones in this sample may be carry-over from other donors' samples. The chain's CDR3 is CASSLRAGKTFF. The CDR3, as DNA: TGTGCCAGCAGCTTAAGGGCAGGGAAGACTTTCTTT.